This T cell receptor (beta chain) was recovered during a study of T cell responses to AZD1222 COVID-19 vaccine. Study-level findings and limits: Donors were largely white British and mainly female; clonal diversity was possibly underestimated. In the spike-specific TCR repertoire, nearly half reportedly target unmutated variant regions.

Concerning this clone itself: Its antigen remains unknown. Compared with germline, one end of the junction differs, possibly owing to a read error.

Clones were read by immunoSEQ multiplex PCR, and TCRdb kept only the in-frame ones, dropping some. The repertoire holds 150,000 to 200,000 clones, with 80% to 95% as singletons. The CDR3 is 14 residues long. Germline lookup yields CDR1 MNHNS and CDR2 SASEGT. Sequencing was performed on peripheral blood, taken on day 0 of AZD1222 vaccination. The chain couples TRBV6-1 to TRBJ2-1, with D tentatively TRBD1 (6 bases). This clonotype was obtained from an adult in good health. The CDR3 nucleotides are TGTGCCAGCAGCGAAGAAGGGGGAGTGGGTGAGCAGTTCTTC. Protein sequence: CASSEEGGVGEQFF.